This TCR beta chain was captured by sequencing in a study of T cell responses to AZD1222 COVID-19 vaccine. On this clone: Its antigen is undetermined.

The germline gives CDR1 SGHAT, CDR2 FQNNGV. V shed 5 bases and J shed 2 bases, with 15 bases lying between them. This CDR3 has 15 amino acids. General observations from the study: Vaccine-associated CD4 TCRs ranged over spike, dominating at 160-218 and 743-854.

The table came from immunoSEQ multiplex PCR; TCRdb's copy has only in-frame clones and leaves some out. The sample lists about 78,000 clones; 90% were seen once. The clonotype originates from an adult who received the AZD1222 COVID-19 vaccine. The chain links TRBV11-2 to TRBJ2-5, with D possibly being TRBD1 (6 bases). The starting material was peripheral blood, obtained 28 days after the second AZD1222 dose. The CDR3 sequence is CASSTWGRQQETQYF. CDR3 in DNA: TGTGCCAGCAGCACCTGGGGGCGGCAGCAAGAGACCCAGTACTTC.